One sample yielded the 15 T cell receptor beta chains listed below, sequenced in a study of T cells after yellow fever vaccination. TCRdb re-called the 5' RACE reads with MiXCR, one entry per CDR3 protein. The data hold 250,000 to 400,000 distinct CDR3 sequences, with over 3.5% observed a single time. This specimen consisted of PBMCs, obtained 15 days after the yellow fever booster vaccination. These receptors were obtained from a man aged 18 to 29 who received the YFV17D yellow fever vaccine.

This clonotype was detected many times. The J gene is TRBJ1-5, the V gene TRBV12-3 or TRBV12-4; D unresolved. With 6 bases removed from V and 3 bases from J, the gap between germline ends came to 9 bases. The CDR3 totals 13 residues. The DNA for the CDR3 is TGTGCCAGCAGCTCTAATCCCAATCAGCCCCAGCATTTT. It is translated as CASSSNPNQPQHF.

This clonotype has ten or more counts. V gene TRBV5-4 combines with J gene TRBJ2-3; possible D gene TRBD2, 6 bases. V was cut by 4 bases and J by 0 bases, with 12 bases left in between. Germline V lookup: CDR1 SGHNT, CDR2 YYREEE (reference sequence). CDR3 length: 15 residues. The CDR3 nucleotides read TGTGCCAGCAGCCGACCAGGGACTAGCACAGATACGCAGTATTTT. This encodes CASSRPGTSTDTQYF.

In its sample, this clonotype was seen a few times. The chain uses TRBV6-1 and TRBJ2-1; 13 nucleotides align to TRBD2. The CDR3 extends over 18 amino acids. V lost 11 bases to trimming and J lost 8 bases; unmatched junction nucleotides: 21. Per germline, CDR1 MNHNS and CDR2 SASEGT. CDR3 DNA sequence: TGTGCCTCCCCAGGACCGCCCTTAGGACTAGCGGGGGTCGATGAGCAGTTCTTC. Its protein is CASPGPPLGLAGVDEQFF.

At least ten counts were recorded for this clonotype. The V gene is TRBV14, the J gene TRBJ2-4; 8 bases align to TRBD1. This CDR3 has 15 amino acids. Losses at the gene ends were 2 bases for V and 8 bases for J; bases not matched to a gene: 8. The V gene's germline CDR1 is SGHDN and CDR2 FVKESK. The CDR3 DNA follows: TGTGCCAGCAGCCAACTTACAGGGGGGTCGGACATTCAGTACTTC. This sequence encodes CASSQLTGGSDIQYF.

This clonotype was counted at least ten times. The gene calls are TRBV9 and TRBJ2-7; no definite D call. The germline CDR1 and CDR2 sequences are SGDLS and YYNGEE. The CDR3 has 16 residues. V gave up 4 bases and J gave up 4 bases, with 21 bases separating them. The CDR3 here is CASSPRGSTPSYEQYF. The CDR3 nucleotides read TGTGCCAGCAGCCCGAGAGGATCGACCCCCTCTTACGAGCAGTACTTC. The whole variable domain, remainder taken from reference TRBV9 and TRBJ2-7, is DSGVTQTPKHLITATGQRVTLRCSPRSGDLSVYWYQQSLDQGLQFLIQYYNGEERAKGNILERFSAQQFPDLHSELNLSSLELGDSALYFCASSPRGSTPSYEQYFGPGTRLTVT.

The chain links TRBV6-5 to TRBJ1-5; D remains ambiguous. The V and J ends lost 5 bases and 11 bases respectively, with 16 bases between them. Germline V gives CDR1 MNHEY, CDR2 SVGAGI. The CDR3 runs to 13 residues. This CDR3 is CASSQNPVDAQHF. Written as DNA, the CDR3 is TGTGCCAGCAGTCAAAATCCAGTTGATGCCCAGCATTTT.

The V call is TRBV19, the J call TRBJ1-5; D possibly corresponds to TRBD1 (5 bases). V was pared by 3 bases and J by 4 bases, with 10 bases between. This CDR3 has 14 amino acids. Germline V gene data show CDR1 as LNHDA and CDR2 as SQIVND (reference sequence). The CDR3 sequence is CASSMLRENQPQHF. CDR3 DNA sequence: TGTGCCAGTAGTATGCTCAGGGAGAATCAGCCCCAGCATTTT. The complete variable domain, with remaining parts taken from reference TRBV19 and TRBJ1-5, reads DGGITQSPKYLFRKEGQNVTLSCEQNLNHDAMYWYRQDPGQGLRLIYYSQIVNDFQKGDIAEGYSVSREKKESFPLTVTSAQKNPTAFYLCASSMLRENQPQHFGDGTRLSIL.

This clonotype came up many times. The V and J genes are TRBV12-3 or TRBV12-4 and TRBJ2-7; the match to TRBD2 covers 8 bases. The CDR3 has 14 residues. J was trimmed by 0 bases and V by 7 bases; bases with no gene match: 5. The CDR3 DNA reads as TGTGCCAGCACCGGGACTAGGTCCTCCTACGAGCAGTACTTC. This gives the protein CASTGTRSSYEQYF.

On this clonotype itself: Since a much larger clone is just one base distant, this may be a read error. V is TRBV5-1 and J is TRBJ2-3; D possibly matches TRBD1 or TRBD2 (5 bases each). Germline lookup yields CDR1 SGHRS and CDR2 YFSETQ. V dropped 8 bases and J dropped 2 bases, with 15 bases sitting between them. The CDR3 contains 14 residues. CDR3 coding DNA: TGCGCCAGGAGTCCGGGACGCAACACAGATACGCAGTATTTT. It translates to CARSPGRNTDTQYF.

This clonotype appeared many times. The chain recombines TRBV12-3 or TRBV12-4 with TRBJ2-3; 10 bases are shared with TRBD2. After removal of 1 base from V and 5 bases from J, the junction contained 6 bases not matched to a gene. This CDR3 has 16 residues. The CDR3 protein is CASSLVASGGRDTQYF. The CDR3 nucleotides read TGTGCCAGCAGTTTAGTAGCTAGCGGGGGTAGAGATACGCAGTATTTT.

There are a few counts of this clonotype. The J gene is TRBJ1-6, the V gene TRBV6-5; D remains unclear. The CDR3 spans 14 residues. Trimming shortened V by 5 bases and J by 9 bases, and 14 bases separated the two germline ends. Germline V gene lookup returns CDR1 MNHEY and CDR2 SVGAGI. CDR3 coding DNA: TGTGCCAGCAGTACTAAGAGTACTTCTTCACCCCTCCACTTT. Translated: CASSTKSTSSPLHF.

Many counts were recorded for this clonotype. The chain carries TRBV6-2 or TRBV6-3 and TRBJ1-5; D gene uncertain. Between the trimmed V and J ends, which lost 5 bases and 3 bases, there was a span of 8 bases. This CDR3 comprises 13 residues. The germline V gene encodes CDR1 MNHEY and CDR2 SVGEGT. The CDR3 reads CASSQGFNQPQHF. CDR3 coding DNA: TGTGCCAGCAGTCAAGGGTTCAATCAGCCCCAGCATTTT.

This clonotype turned up a few times. The chain uses TRBV19 and TRBJ2-7; weak D call: TRBD1 (6 bases). Looked up from germline, CDR1 is LNHDA and CDR2 is SQIVND (reference sequence). V gave up 3 bases and J gave up 2 bases, with 14 bases separating them. CDR3 length: 15 residues. This CDR3 reads CASSIGTQGTYEQYF. As DNA, the CDR3 is TGTGCCAGTAGTATTGGGACGCAGGGGACCTACGAGCAGTACTTC.

CDR3 protein: CASSFQGHNSPLHF. CDR3 nucleotide sequence: TGTGCCAGCAGTTTTCAGGGACATAATTCACCCCTCCACTTT. This sequence joins TRBV12-3 or TRBV12-4 and TRBJ1-6, with a weak D call TRBD1 (5 bases). V lost 3 bases and J lost 5, with 8 bases in between. This CDR3 region has 14 residues.

This chain joins TRBV4-3 and TRBJ2-5; D possibly corresponds to TRBD2 (7 bases). V lost 2 bases, J lost 13 bases, and 20 bases lay in between. CDR3 length equals 14 residues. Per the germline V gene, CDR1 is LGHNA and CDR2 is YSLEER. The CDR3 reads CASSQRLAGAAVYF. The CDR3 DNA is TGCGCCAGCAGCCAAAGATTGGCGGGGGCCGCCGTGTACTTC.